These T cell receptor beta chains were read from a single sample in a study of CD8 T cells in Susac syndrome. TCRdb re-derived calls from the immunoSEQ multiplex PCR reads in MiXCR, one entry per CDR3 protein. The sample has 85,000 to 130,000 distinct CDR3 sequences; around 94% are singletons. Sequenced: CD8+ T cells from PBMCs. The receptors here all came from a human donor with Susac syndrome. CDR3s include the opening cysteine and the closing phenylalanine or tryptophan. D genes are given only for firm matches. Size values are once, few and many counts, or a class for expanded clones, and some rows have none.

NA	NA	TRBV20-1	15	TRBJ2-5	CSATYPGLPWETQYF	TGCAGTGCTACTTATCCGGGACTCCCCTGGGAGACCCAGTACTTC
NA	NA	TRBV6-2/TRBV6-3	13	TRBJ1-1	CASRGSANTEAFF	TGTGCCAGCAGAGGAAGTGCGAACACTGAAGCTTTCTTT
NA	NA	TRBV7-9	11	TRBJ2-1	CASSFSSEQFF	TGTGCCAGCAGCTTCTCCTCTGAGCAGTTCTTC
NA	NA	TRBV20-1	13	TRBJ1-2	CSARRLTNYGYTF	TGCAGTGCTAGGAGACTGACTAACTATGGCTACACCTTC
TRBD1	once	TRBV29-1	17	TRBJ1-2	CSVEEGTGRLSNYGYTF	TGCAGCGTTGAGGAAGGGACAGGGAGGCTCTCTAACTATGGCTACACCTTC
NA	NA	TRBV12-3/TRBV12-4	15	TRBJ1-5	CASSPSGNYGQPQHF	TGTGCCAGCAGTCCTAGCGGGAATTACGGGCAGCCCCAGCATTTT
TRBD1	NA	TRBV7-9	15	TRBJ1-2	CASSPPGQVRYGYTF	TGTGCCAGCAGCCCCCCGGGACAGGTGCGCTATGGCTACACCTTC
NA	NA	TRBV7-9	15	TRBJ2-7	CASSSAEQSSYEQYF	TGTGCCAGCAGCTCCGCCGAGCAGAGCTCCTACGAGCAGTACTTC
TRBD2	once	TRBV9	17	TRBJ2-3	CASSRAGGRSSTDTQYF	TGTGCCAGCAGCCGAGCGGGGGGCCGGTCTAGCACAGATACGCAGTATTTT
NA	NA	TRBV7-2	18	TRBJ1-6	CASSLAGGGIRNNSPLHF	TGTGCCAGCAGCTTAGCGGGGGGCGGTATCCGCAATAATTCACCCCTCCACTTT
NA	NA	TRBV11-2	14	TRBJ2-3	CASSLWGGTDTQYF	TGTGCCAGCAGCTTATGGGGGGGCACAGATACGCAGTATTTT
NA	NA	TRBV13	14	TRBJ1-2	CASSQARGWDGYTF	TGTGCCAGCAGTCAAGCTAGGGGTTGGGATGGCTACACCTTC
NA	NA	TRBV20-1	12	TRBJ2-2	CSARPVSGELFF	TGCAGTGCTAGGCCGGTGAGCGGGGAGCTGTTTTTT